These T cell receptor beta chains were read from a single sample in a study of T-cell memory formation after mild COVID-19. TCRdb recomputed calls from the 5' RACE reads with MiXCR, one row per CDR3 protein. The table records fewer than 110,000 distinct CDR3 sequences, roughly 14% of them present only once. The source material was PBMCs or a T cell subset sorted from them (not recorded which). These receptors were obtained from a man between 18 and 29 years old who had mild COVID-19 (a few samples of this study predate the infection). Cell type and time point are not known. The CDR3 runs from the conserved cysteine through the conserved F or W. Each record gives: J gene, V gene, CDR3 protein.

TRBJ1-5 TRBV6-6 CASTQALVGNQPQHF
TRBJ2-5 TRBV29-1 CSVGLWRGQETQYF
TRBJ1-1 TRBV7-6 CASSLGGAGAMGTEAFF
TRBJ2-3 TRBV7-9 CASSSVGGEHRGGQYF
TRBJ2-3 TRBV29-1 CSVEDLGGTDTQYF
TRBJ1-6 TRBV7-6 CASSLYPSPDRENSPLHF
TRBJ1-4 TRBV11-2 CASSLTETYRVANEKLFF
TRBJ1-2 TRBV12-3/TRBV12-4 CASSLGTGGQGGYTF
TRBJ1-2 TRBV6-6 CASSLQGANYGYTF
TRBJ1-6 TRBV20-1 CSARDDREASPLHF
TRBJ2-1 TRBV20-1 CSAREEGGPYNEQFF
TRBJ1-1 TRBV6-2/TRBV6-3 CASSYPYLDTEAFF
TRBJ1-2 TRBV29-1 CSVVGRGAYGYTF
TRBJ2-3 TRBV7-3 CASSLTGGNSDTQYF
TRBJ1-5 TRBV6-6 CASIDRDIVSNQPQHF
TRBJ2-2 TRBV27 CASSLRTDTGELFF
TRBJ1-2 TRBV6-2/TRBV6-3 CASSPSAGDYGYTF
TRBJ2-2 TRBV7-6 CASRTGVEDTGELFF
TRBJ2-3 TRBV12-3/TRBV12-4 CASNPGLAGGTDTQYF
TRBJ2-7 TRBV30 CAWDSGTSEQYF
TRBJ2-1 TRBV7-9 CASSPSTGEAYNEQFF
TRBJ2-7 TRBV7-9 CASSLDPYEQYF
TRBJ1-1 TRBV4-1 CASSQDRGRQLNTEAFF
TRBJ1-5 TRBV19 CASAYSNQPQHF
TRBJ1-1 TRBV20-1 CSAREGNRGTEAFF
TRBJ1-4 TRBV7-8 CASSLGQAGGEKLFF
TRBJ2-2 TRBV12-5 CASGLVGEGAIGELFF
TRBJ2-7 TRBV20-1 CSARGGSGIYEQYF
TRBJ2-3 TRBV7-9 CASSPPLGPDTQYF
TRBJ2-6 TRBV18 CASSPVGYSGANVLTF
TRBJ1-1 TRBV20-1 CSARVSQARAEAFF
TRBJ1-2 TRBV12-3/TRBV12-4 CASSTYSPQGKGYTF
TRBJ1-1 TRBV19 CASSIDPTGGNTEAFF
TRBJ1-3 TRBV5-6 CASSPSGSSGNTIYF
TRBJ2-3 TRBV6-1 CASSEWAGGPGDTQYF
TRBJ2-7 TRBV12-3/TRBV12-4 CASKQTSGDPYEQYF
TRBJ2-7 TRBV4-1 CASSPASDSSYEQYF
TRBJ2-1 TRBV12-3/TRBV12-4 CASSLAGNYNEQFF
TRBJ1-1 TRBV6-1 CASSEGTWEAEAFF
TRBJ2-5 TRBV28 CASGQGETQYF
TRBJ1-1 TRBV12-3/TRBV12-4 CASSRRGANTEAFF
TRBJ1-2 TRBV7-8 CASSLAPGVHGYTF
TRBJ2-7 TRBV5-1 CASSFLLETGPYEQYF
TRBJ1-5 TRBV7-9 CASSLAAAGGHQPQHF
TRBJ2-1 TRBV5-1 CASIQGGTLGDEQFF
TRBJ1-2 TRBV19 CASTFGGESYGYTF
TRBJ2-1 TRBV5-6 CASSNEGALPNEQFF
TRBJ2-4 TRBV27 CATKGPRGKNIQYF
TRBJ1-5 TRBV7-9 CASSLARGDRARQPQHF
TRBJ2-7 TRBV7-8 CASTPTGGSYEQYF
TRBJ2-3 TRBV7-9 CASSSGVHSTDTQYF